The clone carrying this TCR beta chain was seen once. Its antigen remains unidentified. This sample is part of a study of post-analysis software for immune sequencing data. General observations from the study: F-measure co-clustering was strong for batch-matched samples. Comparison with controls showed significantly lower normalized Chao1 diversity in multiple sclerosis patients. Comparison of patients with controls showed five TRBV segments more frequent in patients, TRBV5-6, TRBV5-1 and TRBV20-1 among them.

The CDR3 consists of 12 residues. Germline assignment: CDR1 MNHEY and CDR2 SVGAGI. V lost 6 bases and J 5 bases, leaving 10 bases between the germline ends. Every TCR beta cDNA library bore unique molecular identifiers. Around 460,000 cDNA molecules came from around 1 to 9.1 million T cells. TCRdb fed the PCR reads into MiXCR, producing one record per CDR3 protein. The top ten hold over 9% of the sample, which has around 700,000 distinct CDR3 sequences, around 64% seen once. Sequenced: blood. The chain joins TRBV6-5 to TRBJ2-5; D not resolved. The source is a girl aged 2 to 9 with multiple sclerosis. CDR3 residues: CASRRPRETQYF. The CDR3 DNA reads as TGTGCCAGCAGAAGACCTCGGGAGACCCAGTACTTC.